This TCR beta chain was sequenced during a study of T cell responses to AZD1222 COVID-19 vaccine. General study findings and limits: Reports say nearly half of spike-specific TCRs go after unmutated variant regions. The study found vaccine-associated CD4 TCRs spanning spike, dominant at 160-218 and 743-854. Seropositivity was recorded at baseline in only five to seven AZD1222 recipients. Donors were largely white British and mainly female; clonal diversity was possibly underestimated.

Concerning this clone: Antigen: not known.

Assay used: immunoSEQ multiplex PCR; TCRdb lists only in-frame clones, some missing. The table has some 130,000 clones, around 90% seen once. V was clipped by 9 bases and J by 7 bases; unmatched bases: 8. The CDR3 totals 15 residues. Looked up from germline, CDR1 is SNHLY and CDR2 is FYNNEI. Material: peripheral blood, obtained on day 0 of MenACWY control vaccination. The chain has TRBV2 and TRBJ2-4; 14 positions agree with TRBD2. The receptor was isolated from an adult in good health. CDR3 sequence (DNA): TGTGCCAGTGCCGGGACTAGCGGGAGCCCGAACATTCAGTACTTC. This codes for CASAGTSGSPNIQYF.